The 14 T cell receptor beta chains in this list originate from one sample, sequenced in a study of T cell responses to AZD1222 COVID-19 vaccine. Generated by immunoSEQ multiplex PCR, the TCRdb table keeps only in-frame clones and is missing some. The profile covers around 130,000 clones, with 85% to 90% appearing a single time and 12% taken by the ten largest. This material consisted of peripheral blood, taken on day 0 of AZD1222 vaccination. The receptors were sampled from an adult in good health.

The rearrangement joins TRBV7-9 to TRBJ1-2; D gene unclear. The CDR3 loop spans 17 amino acids. Germline V gives CDR1 SEHNR, CDR2 FQNEAQ (reference sequence). The ends were cut back, 2 bases at V and 6 bases at J, with 22 bases in the middle. CDR3 in amino acids: CASSLRVGGILRNGYTF. For the CDR3, the DNA is TGTGCCAGCAGCTTAAGAGTGGGAGGGATCTTGAGAAATGGCTACACCTTC.

This rearrangement joins TRBV9 to TRBJ2-5; 9 nucleotides agree with TRBD1. Unmatched junction bases numbered 4, after V lost 0 bases and J lost 4 bases. Germline CDR1 is SGDLS and CDR2 is YYNGEE. The CDR3 runs 15 residues. Here the CDR3 reads CASSVGGTGRETQYF. In nucleotides, the CDR3 is TGTGCCAGCAGCGTAGGAGGGACAGGGAGAGAGACCCAGTACTTC.

CDR3 loop: CAWRGGSRFGIHTQYF. DNA for the CDR3: TGTGCCTGGAGGGGGGGCTCAAGATTTGGAATCCATACGCAGTATTTT. The chain couples TRBV30 to TRBJ2-3, with D perhaps being TRBD1 or TRBD2 (6 bases each). Germline V gene sequence: CDR1 GTSNPN, CDR2 SVGIG (reference sequence). The CDR3 length is 16 residues. Trimming pared 3 bases from V and 7 bases from J, leaving 23 bases between.

This clone was detected many times. The chain couples TRBV18 to TRBJ2-7; the D gene could be TRBD1 or TRBD2 (5 bases each). The CDR3 has 17 residues. The germline CDR1 and CDR2 sequences are KGHSH and LQKENI. Trimming removed 2 bases from V and 1 base from J, with 18 bases in between. The CDR3 is CASSPDRTGTQSYEQYF. The CDR3 coding sequence is TGTGCCAGCTCACCAGACCGAACCGGGACGCAATCCTACGAGCAGTACTTC.

This chain joins TRBV7-2 and TRBJ1-6; TRBD1 might be the D (5 bases). This CDR3 has 16 residues. From germline, CDR1 is SGHTA and CDR2 FQGNSA. V was shortened by 1 base and J by 5 bases, with 12 bases between the two germline ends. CDR3 nucleotides: TGTGCCAGCAGCTTAGGGGTTCCCAGGGATAATTCACCCCTCCACTTT. This sequence encodes CASSLGVPRDNSPLHF.

The V and J genes are TRBV7-9 and TRBJ1-3; weak D call: TRBD1 (6 bases). The CDR3 length is 18 residues. V was cut by 5 bases and J by 4 bases, with 24 bases left in between. CDR1 is SEHNR and CDR2 is FQNEAQ in the germline V gene (reference sequence). This CDR3 reads CASSPPRFAGANGNTIYF. DNA for the CDR3: TGTGCCAGCAGCCCTCCACGGTTTGCAGGGGCAAACGGAAACACCATATATTTT.

The chain joins TRBV29-1 to TRBJ2-1; D possibly uses TRBD1 or TRBD2 (5 bases each). Trimming shortened V by 3 bases and J by 3 bases, and 21 bases separated the two germline ends. CDR3 length equals 17 residues. The germline V gene has CDR1 SQVTM and CDR2 ANQGSEA. The CDR3 nucleotides read TGCAGCGTTGATCGGGGTAGGGGATCCCAGGTCTACAATGAGCAGTTCTTC. This codes for CSVDRGRGSQVYNEQFF.

This clone occurred a few times. The chain joins TRBV2 to TRBJ2-1; 7 positions match TRBD2. The V segment lost 3 bases and the J segment 15 bases; nucleotides outside the gene matches: 5. The V gene's germline CDR1 is SNHLY and CDR2 FYNNEI. The CDR3 runs 11 residues. The DNA for the CDR3 is TGTGCCAGCAGTGAGGCGGGAGTCAGGTTCTTC. Amino acids: CASSEAGVRFF.

This sequence joins TRBV7-3 and TRBJ2-3; 9 nucleotides match TRBD2. The length of the CDR3 is 15 residues. J lost 2 bases, V lost 1 base, and 1 base had no gene match. Per germline, CDR1 SGHTA and CDR2 FQGTGA. The CDR3 reads CASSLSGGDTDTQYF. For the CDR3, the DNA is TGTGCCAGCAGCTTAAGCGGGGGGGACACAGATACGCAGTATTTT.

The chain combines TRBV9 with TRBJ2-7, with 7 bases that match TRBD1. In germline, CDR1 is SGDLS, CDR2 YYNGEE. The V gene end was trimmed by 7 bases and the J gene end by 1 base; junction bases not matched to a gene: 8. The CDR3 loop spans 14 amino acids. The CDR3 DNA follows: TGTGCCAGCTCCCTCGAGGGACAGTCCTACGAGCAGTACTTC. Protein product: CASSLEGQSYEQYF. The full variable domain, rest sourced from reference TRBV9 and TRBJ2-7, is DSGVTQTPKHLITATGQRVTLRCSPRSGDLSVYWYQQSLDQGLQFLIQYYNGEERAKGNILERFSAQQFPDLHSELNLSSLELGDSALYFCASSLEGQSYEQYFGPGTRLTVT.

The genes are TRBV28 and TRBJ2-4, with D maybe TRBD2 (6 bases). The V and J ends lost 6 bases and 0 bases respectively, with 12 bases between them. Germline-derived CDR1 and CDR2 are MDHEN and SYDVKM. This CDR3 is 15 amino acids long. In DNA, the CDR3 is TGTGCCAGCAGGTCCGGAGGGGAAGCCAAAAACATTCAGTACTTC. Its protein product is CASRSGGEAKNIQYF. Based on the CDR3 plus reference TRBV28 and TRBJ2-4, the full variable domain is DVKVTQSSRYLVKRTGEKVFLECVQDMDHENMFWYRQDPGLGLRLIYFSYDVKMKEKGDIPEGYSVSREKKERFSLILESASTNQTSMYLCASRSGGEAKNIQYFGAGTRLSVL.

The rearrangement links TRBV5-8 to TRBJ1-2; D unclear. Germline CDR1 and CDR2: SGHTS and YDEGEE. The V end lost 0 bases, the J end lost 2 bases, and 5 bases lay between the germline ends. CDR3 size: 13 residues. For the CDR3, the DNA is TGTGCCAGCAGCTTGGTGGTAAACTATGGCTACACCTTC. This sequence encodes CASSLVVNYGYTF.

The CDR3 DNA reads as TGTGCCAGCAGTTTTGGGGGGGCTGGGGCCAACGTCCTGACTTTC. As protein: CASSFGGAGANVLTF. The chain has TRBV27 and TRBJ2-6, with 7 bases aligning to TRBD2. CDR1 and CDR2 (germline): MNHEY, SMNVEV (reference sequence). Germline trimming cut 3 bases from V and 2 bases from J; bases unmatched to any gene: 1. This CDR3 comprises 15 residues.

This clone was picked up one time. This chain connects TRBV27 to TRBJ2-1; 12 positions match TRBD2. The CDR3 runs to 16 residues. Looked up from germline, CDR1 is MNHEY and CDR2 is SMNVEV (reference sequence). With V trimmed by 2 bases and J by 4 bases, 3 bases remained unmatched. CDR3 region: CASSLTSGGRYNEQFF. The DNA for the CDR3 is TGTGCCAGCAGTTTAACTAGCGGGGGGCGATACAATGAGCAGTTCTTC.